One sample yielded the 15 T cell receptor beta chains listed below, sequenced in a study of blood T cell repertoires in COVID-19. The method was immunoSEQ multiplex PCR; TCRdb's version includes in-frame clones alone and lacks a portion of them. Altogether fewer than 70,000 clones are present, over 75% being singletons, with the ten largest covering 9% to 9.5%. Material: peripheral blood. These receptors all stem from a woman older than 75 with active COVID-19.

CDR3 residues: CASSPQGGFDEQFF. The CDR3 DNA is TGTGCCAGCAGCCCCCAGGGCGGCTTCGATGAGCAGTTCTTC. V and J are TRBV28 and TRBJ2-1, with D tentatively TRBD1 (5 bases). The germline V gene has CDR1 MDHEN and CDR2 SYDVKM. The ends were cut back, 6 bases at V and 8 bases at J, with 17 bases in the middle. This CDR3 contains 14 residues.

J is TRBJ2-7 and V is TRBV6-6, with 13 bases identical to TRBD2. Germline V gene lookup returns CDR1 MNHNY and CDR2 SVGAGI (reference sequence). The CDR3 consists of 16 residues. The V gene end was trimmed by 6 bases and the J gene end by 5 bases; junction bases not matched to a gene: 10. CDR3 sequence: CASSSQLAGGPNEQYV. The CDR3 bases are TGTGCCAGCAGCTCCCAACTAGCGGGGGGGCCTAACGAGCAGTACGTC.

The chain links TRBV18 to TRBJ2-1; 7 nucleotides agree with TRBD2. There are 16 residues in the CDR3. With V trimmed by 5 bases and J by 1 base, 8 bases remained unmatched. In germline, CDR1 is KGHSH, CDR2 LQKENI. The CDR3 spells CASSSKAGISYNEQFF. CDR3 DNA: TGTGCCAGCTCATCCAAAGCGGGGATTTCCTACAATGAGCAGTTCTTC.

The DNA of the CDR3 is TGTGCCAGCAGCCAGACTAGCGGGAAGAATGAGCAGTTCTTC. It yields the protein CASSQTSGKNEQFF. The chain is built from TRBV6-2 or TRBV6-3 and TRBJ2-1; 11 bases agree with TRBD2. Germline CDR1 and CDR2: MNHEY and SVGEGT. V lost 6 bases to trimming and J lost 7 bases; unmatched junction nucleotides: 5. This CDR3 has 14 residues.

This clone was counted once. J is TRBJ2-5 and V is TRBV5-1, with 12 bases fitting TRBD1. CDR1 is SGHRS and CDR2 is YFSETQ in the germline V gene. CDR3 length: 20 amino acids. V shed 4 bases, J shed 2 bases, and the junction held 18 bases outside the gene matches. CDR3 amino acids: CASSPRDRGLESGRQETQYF. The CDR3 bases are TGCGCCAGCAGCCCACGGGACAGGGGGCTGGAAAGTGGGCGACAAGAGACCCAGTACTTC.

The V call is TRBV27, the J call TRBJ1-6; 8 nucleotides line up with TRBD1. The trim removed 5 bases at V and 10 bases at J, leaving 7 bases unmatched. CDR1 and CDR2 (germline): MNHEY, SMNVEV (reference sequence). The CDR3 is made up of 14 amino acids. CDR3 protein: CASSPRTGNSPLHF. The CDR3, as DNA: TGTGCCAGCAGTCCTAGGACAGGGAACTCACCCCTCCACTTT.

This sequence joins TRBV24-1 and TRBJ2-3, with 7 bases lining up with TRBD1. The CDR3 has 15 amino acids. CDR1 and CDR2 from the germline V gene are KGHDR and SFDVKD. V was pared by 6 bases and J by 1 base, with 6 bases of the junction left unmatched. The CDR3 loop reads CATSSWDRGTDTQYF. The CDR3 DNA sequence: TGTGCCACCAGTAGTTGGGACAGAGGCACAGATACGCAGTATTTT.

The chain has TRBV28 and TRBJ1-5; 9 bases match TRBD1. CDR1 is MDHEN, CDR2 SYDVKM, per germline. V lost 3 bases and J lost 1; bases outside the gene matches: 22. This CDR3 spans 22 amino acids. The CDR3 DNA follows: TGTGCCAGCAGTTTGAGGGACAGGGAGTACCCGTATCTTCAAGCAAGCAATCAGCCCCAGCATTTT. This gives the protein CASSLRDREYPYLQASNQPQHF.

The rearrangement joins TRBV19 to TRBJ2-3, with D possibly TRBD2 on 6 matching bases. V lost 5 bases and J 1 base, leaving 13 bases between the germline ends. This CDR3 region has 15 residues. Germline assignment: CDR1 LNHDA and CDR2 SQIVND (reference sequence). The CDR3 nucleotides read TGTGCCAGTAGTCCCTCACCGGGGGGCACAGATACGCAGTATTTT. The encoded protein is CASSPSPGGTDTQYF.

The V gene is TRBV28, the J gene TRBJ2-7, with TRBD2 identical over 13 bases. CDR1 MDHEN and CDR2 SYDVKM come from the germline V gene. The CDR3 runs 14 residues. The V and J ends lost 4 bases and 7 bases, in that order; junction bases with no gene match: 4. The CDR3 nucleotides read TGTGCCAGCAGTTGGACTAGCGGGGGTATAGAGCAGTACTTC. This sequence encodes CASSWTSGGIEQYF.

CDR3 sequence (DNA): TGTGCCAGCAGCCAAATTTCCGGGTCGCACGGAGCTAACTATGGCTACACCTTC. It specifies CASSQISGSHGANYGYTF. J is TRBJ1-2 and V is TRBV11-2; D is undetermined. V was shortened by 5 bases and J by 0 bases, with 22 bases between the two germline ends. In germline, CDR1 is SGHAT, CDR2 FQNNGV. The CDR3 covers 18 residues.

CDR3 nucleotide sequence: TGTGCCAGCAGTGAACCAAACACTGAAGCTTTCTTT. Amino acid sequence: CASSEPNTEAFF. The rearrangement joins TRBV2 to TRBJ1-1; D gene unclear. The germline gives CDR1 SNHLY, CDR2 FYNNEI. Trimming left V 2 bases short and J 2 bases short, with 3 bases between. CDR3 length equals 12 residues.

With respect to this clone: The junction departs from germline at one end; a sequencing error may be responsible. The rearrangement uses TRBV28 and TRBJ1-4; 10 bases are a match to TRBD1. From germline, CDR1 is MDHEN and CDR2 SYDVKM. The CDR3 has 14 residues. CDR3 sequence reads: CATRTGGSNEKLFF. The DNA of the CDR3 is TGCGCCACTCGGACAGGGGGGAGTAATGAAAAACTGTTTTTT.

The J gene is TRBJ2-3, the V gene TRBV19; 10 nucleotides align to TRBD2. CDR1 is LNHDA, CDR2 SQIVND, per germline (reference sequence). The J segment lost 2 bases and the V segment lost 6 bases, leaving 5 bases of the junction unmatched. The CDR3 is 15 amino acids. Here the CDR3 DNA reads TGTGCCAGTAGACCGACTAGCGGGTCCACAGATACGCAGTATTTT. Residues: CASRPTSGSTDTQYF.

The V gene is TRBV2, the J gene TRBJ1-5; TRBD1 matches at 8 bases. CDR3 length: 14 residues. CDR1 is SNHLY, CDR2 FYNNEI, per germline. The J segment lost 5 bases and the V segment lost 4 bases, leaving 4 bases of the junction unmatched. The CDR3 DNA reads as TGTGCCAGCAGTGCGGACAGGGAGGATCAGCCCCAGCATTTT. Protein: CASSADREDQPQHF.